The 13 T cell receptor beta chains given below trace back to one sample, sequenced in a study of Ad26.COV2.S vaccination and SARS-CoV-2 variants. Generated by immunoSEQ multiplex PCR, the TCRdb table keeps only in-frame clones and is missing some. This table holds about 400,000 clones, 83% found once. Treatment reported: some 19 received Ad26.COV2.S at low or high dose, single or two shots; roughly five received placebo; per-sample allocation not given. Samples were taken on day 63 after the first vaccine or placebo injection. The source was peripheral blood, collected in a trial of Ad26.COV2.S vaccine versus placebo. These receptors were obtained from a person aged 18-65 years who received the Ad26.COV2.S COVID-19 vaccine or a placebo.

The V gene is TRBV7-8, the J gene TRBJ2-7; TRBD1 is a possible D gene (5 bases). The CDR3 runs to 16 residues. The V gene lost 3 bases and the J gene lost 2 bases, with 17 bases spanning the gap. CDR1 is SGHVS, CDR2 FQNEAQ, per germline. CDR3 bases: TGTGCCAGCAGCTTTGGGGCGCAGGCTGGCACCTACGAGCAGTACTTC. Residues: CASSFGAQAGTYEQYF.

This sequence joins TRBV2 and TRBJ1-4, with D perhaps matching TRBD1 (5 bases). Trimming cost V 6 bases and J 0 bases, with 11 bases left between them. The CDR3 has 15 residues. Germline CDR1 SNHLY, CDR2 FYNNEI. The CDR3 DNA reads TGTGCCAGCAGCCCGCAGGGTGCAACTAATGAAAAACTGTTTTTT. Protein: CASSPQGATNEKLFF.

The chain joins TRBV2 to TRBJ2-1, with 8 bases fitting TRBD2. J gave up 9 bases and V 8 bases, and 9 bases lay outside the gene matches. This CDR3 has 13 residues. Germline V gene lookup returns CDR1 SNHLY and CDR2 FYNNEI. As DNA, the CDR3 is TGTGCCAGCGGGCTAGCGGGTGTAGGTGAGCAGTTCTTC. Its translation is CASGLAGVGEQFF.

The rearrangement links TRBV27 to TRBJ2-7; D not certain. With 0 bases removed from V and 1 base from J, the gap between germline ends came to 10 bases. Germline lookup yields CDR1 MNHEY and CDR2 SMNVEV (reference sequence). The CDR3 runs 15 residues. This chain's CDR3 is CASSLSYPGSYEQYF. CDR3 nucleotide sequence: TGTGCCAGCAGTTTATCTTATCCAGGATCCTACGAGCAGTACTTC.

The chain combines TRBV19 with TRBJ2-7; 8 bases fit TRBD1. The ends lost 2 bases at V and 4 bases at J; junction bases unmatched: 7. The CDR3 spans 15 residues. Germline assignment: CDR1 LNHDA and CDR2 SQIVND (reference sequence). CDR3 in amino acids: CASSINGQGGYEQYF. CDR3 DNA sequence: TGTGCCAGTAGTATAAACGGACAGGGTGGGTACGAGCAGTACTTC.

V gene TRBV7-9 combines with J gene TRBJ2-1, with D tentatively TRBD1 (6 bases). This CDR3 is built from 16 residues. The V end lost 5 bases, the J end lost 8 bases, and 22 bases lay between the germline ends. Germline-derived CDR1 and CDR2 are SEHNR and FQNEAQ (reference sequence). The CDR3 bases are TGTGCCAGCAGCCCCAACGGCCTTGTAGGGGGAGATGAGCAGTTCTTC. Its protein product is CASSPNGLVGGDEQFF.

The CDR3 nucleotides read TGTGCCAGCAGCCCCAGAGACAGGGGGACGGGCTATGGCTACACCTTC. Protein sequence: CASSPRDRGTGYGYTF. This sequence joins TRBV5-4 and TRBJ1-2; 9 bases agree with TRBD1. CDR3 length: 16 residues. CDR1 and CDR2 (germline): SGHNT, YYREEE (reference sequence). V lost 4 bases and J lost 4; bases outside the gene matches: 11.

With respect to this clone: Other DNA sequences in the sample encode the same CDR3. This sequence joins TRBV5-1 and TRBJ2-3; D assignment may be TRBD1 or TRBD2 (5 bases each). This CDR3 contains 14 residues. Trimming left V 4 bases short and J 0 bases short, with 9 bases between. Germline V gene lookup returns CDR1 SGHRS and CDR2 YFSETQ. CDR3 in DNA: TGCGCCAGCAGCCGGGACGGGAGCACAGATACGCAGTATTTT. The encoded protein is CASSRDGSTDTQYF.

The CDR3 region has the DNA TGTGCCAGCAGCGTCACCGGGACACAAGAGACCCAGTACTTC. As protein: CASSVTGTQETQYF. This chain connects TRBV9 to TRBJ2-5; tentatively, D is TRBD1 (6 bases). The CDR3 contains 14 residues. The ends were cut back, 2 bases at V and 2 bases at J, with 10 bases in the middle. The germline V gene encodes CDR1 SGDLS and CDR2 YYNGEE.

This chain links TRBV5-3 with TRBJ2-5; D is possibly TRBD2 (5 bases). TRBV5-3 is assigned to the ORF class and has an uncertain function. The CDR3 length is 13 residues. DNA for the CDR3: TGTAGTCCTAGATCTAAACTAGAGGAGACCCAGTACTTC. Translated: CSPRSKLEETQYF.

A single count supports this clone. V is TRBV7-8 and J is TRBJ2-1, with TRBD2 matching 9 bases. The ends lost 1 base at V and 8 bases at J; junction bases unmatched: 0. CDR1 SGHVS and CDR2 FQNEAQ come from the germline V gene. This CDR3 is built from 13 residues. The CDR3 DNA reads TGTGCCAGCAGCTTAGTAGCGGGGGATGAGCAGTTCTTC. Its protein is CASSLVAGDEQFF.

The DNA for the CDR3 is TGTGCCAGCAGCTTAAACCCCACCCTCTTCACAGATACGCAGTATTTT. Its translation: CASSLNPTLFTDTQYF. The rearrangement links TRBV7-3 to TRBJ2-3, with D unclear. CDR1 SGHTA and CDR2 FQGTGA come from the germline V gene. The CDR3 is 16 amino acids. Deletions cut 1 base from V and 2 bases from J, with 13 bases between.

This chain connects TRBV11-3 to TRBJ2-7, with 9 bases that match TRBD1. This CDR3 spans 14 amino acids. The J segment lost 3 bases and the V segment lost 3 bases, leaving 3 bases of the junction unmatched. Germline values: CDR1 SGHNT, CDR2 YENEEA. CDR3 in DNA: TGTGCCAGCAGCTTTGACAGGGGGGACTACGAGCAGTACTTC. Protein sequence: CASSFDRGDYEQYF.